The 26 T cell receptor beta chains below all came from one sample that was sequenced in a study of cytomegalovirus exposure and HLA in healthy donors. 60 Vbeta and 13 Jbeta primers were used in PCR. The assay was immunoSEQ multiplex PCR, and TCRdb's table has in-frame clones only and misses some. The table includes 200,000 or so clones, approximately 88% detected once. Sequenced: PBMCs. These receptors came from a boy aged 5-17 years in good health and CMV-seronegative.

This chain uses TRBV5-1 with TRBJ1-2; TRBD1 is a possible D gene (6 bases). V was trimmed by 3 bases and J by 4 bases, leaving 10 bases between them. The CDR3 has 13 residues. Germline CDR1 reads SGHRS; CDR2 reads YFSETQ. CDR3 DNA: TGCGCCAGCAGCTCGGACAGACTCTATGGCTACACCTTC. Translation: CASSSDRLYGYTF.

The V and J genes are TRBV2 and TRBJ1-1; D perhaps matches TRBD1 (5 bases). Per the germline V gene, CDR1 is SNHLY and CDR2 is FYNNEI. Trimming removed 4 bases from V and 1 base from J, with 13 bases in between. The CDR3 totals 15 residues. The CDR3 sequence: CASSGNDRKNTEAFF. In DNA, the CDR3 is TGTGCCAGCAGTGGAAATGACAGAAAGAACACTGAAGCTTTCTTT.

The genes are TRBV9 and TRBJ1-6; 10 bases are a match to TRBD1. In germline, CDR1 is SGDLS, CDR2 YYNGEE. This CDR3 has 16 residues. Trimming took 0 bases from V and 15 from J; bases not matched to a gene: 12. The CDR3 is CASSVGVGQGRSDLHF. DNA of the CDR3: TGTGCCAGCAGCGTAGGGGTGGGACAGGGGCGGTCGGACCTCCACTTT.

The chain uses TRBV11-2 and TRBJ2-5, with a tentative D call TRBD1 (5 bases). The CDR3 runs to 16 residues. Trimming pared 0 bases from V and 5 bases from J, leaving 16 bases between. Germline loops: CDR1 SGHAT, CDR2 FQNNGV. CDR3 sequence: CASSLDQPGALETQYF. CDR3 DNA sequence: TGTGCCAGCAGCTTAGACCAACCTGGGGCCCTGGAGACCCAGTACTTC. The full variable domain, rest sourced from reference TRBV11-2 and TRBJ2-5, is EAGVAQSPRYKIIEKRQSVAFWCNPISGHATLYWYQQILGQGPKLLIQFQNNGVVDDSQLPKDRFSAERLKGVDSTLKIQPAKLEDSAVYLCASSLDQPGALETQYFGPGTRLLVL.

This clone was found once. The chain uses TRBV6-1 and TRBJ2-3; tentatively, D is TRBD2 (7 bases). This CDR3 is 14 amino acids long. CDR1 is MNHNS and CDR2 is SASEGT in the germline V gene. V was trimmed by 8 bases and J by 4 bases, leaving 16 bases between them. The CDR3 nucleotides are TGTGCCAGCCCTGGCGGGGGCGTCTCAGATACGCAGTATTTT. It is translated as CASPGGGVSDTQYF.

This sequence joins TRBV12-5 and TRBJ2-3; TRBD2 is a possible D gene (7 bases). This CDR3 has 15 amino acids. Trimming took 8 bases from V and 1 from J, leaving 16 bases between them. The germline gives CDR1 LGHNT, CDR2 FRNRAP. This CDR3 reads CASRLRGLRTDTQYF. CDR3 sequence (DNA): TGTGCTAGTCGCTTGCGGGGGCTTCGCACAGATACGCAGTATTTT.

CDR3 sequence (DNA): TGTGCCAGCAGCTTAGGGGCATACGAGCAGTACTTC. As protein: CASSLGAYEQYF. This sequence joins TRBV7-9 and TRBJ2-7; the D is unclear. V lost 1 base, J lost 4 bases, and 5 bases lay in between. Per germline, CDR1 SEHNR and CDR2 FQNEAQ (reference sequence). The CDR3 loop spans 12 amino acids.

The rearrangement joins TRBV28 to TRBJ2-1; 13 nucleotides line up with TRBD2. CDR3 size: 22 residues. Germline CDR1 and CDR2: MDHEN and SYDVKM. J lost 3 bases, V lost 6 bases, and 23 bases had no gene match. CDR3 sequence reads: CASSLKRLAGGERYRDYNEQFF. The CDR3 region has the DNA TGTGCCAGCAGCCTCAAGAGACTAGCGGGAGGTGAGCGTTATCGGGACTACAATGAGCAGTTCTTC.

The V and J genes are TRBV11-2 and TRBJ1-4, with D uncertain. V lost 3 bases, J lost 8 bases, and 13 bases lay in between. The CDR3 extends over 14 amino acids. Germline V gives CDR1 SGHAT, CDR2 FQNNGV. The CDR3 bases are TGTGCCAGCAGCTTCACCTACCGGGAGGAAAAACTGTTTTTT. Encoded protein: CASSFTYREEKLFF. The whole variable domain, filled in from reference TRBV11-2 and TRBJ1-4, reads EAGVAQSPRYKIIEKRQSVAFWCNPISGHATLYWYQQILGQGPKLLIQFQNNGVVDDSQLPKDRFSAERLKGVDSTLKIQPAKLEDSAVYLCASSFTYREEKLFFGSGTQLSVL.

J is TRBJ2-5 and V is TRBV5-1; maybe TRBD2 (5 bases). This CDR3 has 13 residues. Per germline, CDR1 SGHRS and CDR2 YFSETQ. The V gene lost 3 bases and the J gene lost 7 bases, with 13 bases spanning the gap. The CDR3 protein is CASSWASPATQYF. Here the CDR3 DNA reads TGCGCCAGCAGCTGGGCTAGCCCCGCGACCCAGTACTTC.

As concerns this clone: A read error may produce the germline difference seen at one junction end. The chain carries TRBV7-7 and TRBJ2-5; perhaps TRBD2 as D (5 bases). This CDR3 region has 14 residues. Germline V CDR1 and CDR2: SSHAT, FNYEAQ (reference sequence). Written as DNA, the CDR3 is TGTGCTAGCAGCTTAGGGTCCGGGAAAGAGACCCAGTACTTC. It yields the protein CASSLGSGKETQYF.

This chain joins TRBV5-4 and TRBJ2-1, with 8 bases identical to TRBD2. CDR1 and CDR2 (germline): SGHNT, YYREEE (reference sequence). V dropped 4 bases and J dropped 0; count of bases not matched to a gene: 6. The CDR3 has 16 amino acids. The CDR3 DNA sequence: TGTGCCAGCAGCCAGGGACTAGACGTCTCCTACAATGAGCAGTTCTTC. Its protein product is CASSQGLDVSYNEQFF.

The table lists this clone with a few counts. V is TRBV25-1 and J is TRBJ1-1, with D possibly matching TRBD1 (6 bases). Germline CDR1 MGHDK, CDR2 SYGVNS. V was pared by 1 base and J by 7 bases, with 10 bases between. The CDR3 totals 13 residues. The DNA for the CDR3 is TGTGCCAGCAGTGAATTGGACAGATTTGAAGCTTTCTTT. It encodes CASSELDRFEAFF.

This clone showed up just a few times. V and J are TRBV6-5 and TRBJ2-7; the match to TRBD1 covers 10 bases. The J segment lost 2 bases and the V segment lost 4 bases, leaving 8 bases of the junction unmatched. The CDR3 is 16 residues long. Germline CDR1 is MNHEY and CDR2 is SVGAGI. The CDR3 here is CASSSSGQGVTYEQYF. CDR3 DNA: TGTGCCAGCAGTTCCTCCGGACAGGGGGTAACCTACGAGCAGTACTTC.

The chain has TRBV28 and TRBJ1-3; tentative D call: TRBD1 (6 bases). V was trimmed by 5 bases and J by 1 base, leaving 18 bases between them. Germline-derived CDR1 and CDR2 are MDHEN and SYDVKM. The CDR3 has 17 residues. The CDR3 sequence is CASSPPTGIASGNTIYF. CDR3 bases: TGTGCCAGCAGTCCACCGACAGGAATTGCGTCTGGAAACACCATATATTTT.

Written as DNA, the CDR3 is TGCGCCAGCAGCAAGGACAGGGTCGGGACCGGGGAGCTGTTTTTT. This encodes CASSKDRVGTGELFF. The chain employs TRBV5-1 and TRBJ2-2; TRBD1 matches at 8 bases. After removal of 4 bases from V and 5 bases from J, the junction contained 7 bases not matched to a gene. The CDR3 loop spans 15 amino acids. CDR1 and CDR2 from the germline V gene are SGHRS and YFSETQ.

This clone was observed a single time. This chain uses TRBV28 with TRBJ2-7; tentative D call: TRBD2 (6 bases). Trimming removed 8 bases from V and 2 bases from J, with 13 bases in between. The germline V gene encodes CDR1 MDHEN and CDR2 SYDVKM. The CDR3 is made up of 13 amino acids. CDR3 region: CASRGSGTYEQYF. As DNA, the CDR3 is TGTGCCAGCCGAGGTAGCGGAACCTACGAGCAGTACTTC.

The rearrangement joins TRBV6-5 to TRBJ1-2, with 7 bases aligning to TRBD1. Germline lookup yields CDR1 MNHEY and CDR2 SVGAGI. The CDR3 spans 14 residues. V gave up 7 bases and J gave up 3 bases; unmatched junction bases: 8. Written as DNA, the CDR3 is TGTGCCAGCAACCACAGGGGAAGGGACTATGGCTACACCTTC. It translates to CASNHRGRDYGYTF.

The genes are TRBV5-4 and TRBJ2-7; D remains unclear. Trimming shortened V by 4 bases and J by 2 bases, and 16 bases separated the two germline ends. The CDR3 runs to 15 residues. Germline CDR1 is SGHNT and CDR2 is YYREEE (reference sequence). The DNA of the CDR3 is TGTGCCAGCAGCCCTGACACCGACCTCGCCTACGAGCAGTACTTC. Translating gives CASSPDTDLAYEQYF.

The rearrangement links TRBV5-4 to TRBJ2-5, with D unclear. This CDR3 contains 16 residues. Germline CDR1 and CDR2: SGHNT and YYREEE (reference sequence). With 2 bases removed from V and 1 base from J, the gap between germline ends came to 15 bases. The CDR3 nucleotides are TGTGCCAGCAGCTTACCAAATTTGGCTCTCCAAGAGACCCAGTACTTC. Translating it yields CASSLPNLALQETQYF.

This clone was observed a single time. In DNA form, the CDR3 reads TGTGCCAGCAGCTTAAGCTCCCTAGCGGGCACAGATACGCAGTATTTT. This translates into CASSLSSLAGTDTQYF. This sequence joins TRBV7-8 and TRBJ2-3; 7 bases map to TRBD2. CDR1 and CDR2 (germline): SGHVS, FQNEAQ. The CDR3 is 16 amino acids. Unmatched junction bases numbered 6, after V lost 2 bases and J lost 1 base.

The gene calls are TRBV7-9 and TRBJ1-5, with D perhaps matching TRBD1 (6 bases). Trimming shortened V by 5 bases and J by 3 bases, and 11 bases separated the two germline ends. The germline V gene encodes CDR1 SEHNR and CDR2 FQNEAQ (reference sequence). CDR3 size: 14 residues. DNA of the CDR3: TGTGCCAGCAGCCCGGGACAAGACAATCAGCCCCAGCATTTT. This sequence encodes CASSPGQDNQPQHF. The full variable domain, rest sourced from reference TRBV7-9 and TRBJ1-5, is DTGVSQNPRHKITKRGQNVTFRCDPISEHNRLYWYRQTLGQGPEFLTYFQNEAQLEKSRLLSDRFSAERPKGSFSTLEIQRTEQGDSAMYLCASSPGQDNQPQHFGDGTRLSIL.

The V call is TRBV2, the J call TRBJ1-5, with 7 bases lining up with TRBD1. The trim removed 7 bases at V and 0 bases at J, leaving 12 bases unmatched. The CDR3 consists of 17 residues. The germline CDR1 and CDR2 sequences are SNHLY and FYNNEI. CDR3 nucleotides: TGTGCCAGCACCCCGACAGGGAATGTGTATAGCAATCAGCCCCAGCATTTT. Encoded protein: CASTPTGNVYSNQPQHF.

This clone was observed a few times. Here the CDR3 reads CASSLGRAEQYF. The CDR3 bases are TGCGCCAGCAGCTTGGGCAGGGCCGAGCAGTACTTC. This rearrangement joins TRBV5-1 to TRBJ2-7; possibly TRBD1 for D (5 bases). Trimming took off 0 bases at V and 6 bases at J, with 7 bases between the two ends. The germline CDR1 and CDR2 sequences are SGHRS and YFSETQ. This CDR3 region has 12 residues.

The sample holds a few counts of this clone. J is TRBJ1-2 and V is TRBV9; TRBD1 aligns across 8 bases. Germline V lookup: CDR1 SGDLS, CDR2 YYNGEE. There are 16 residues in the CDR3. V was pared by 0 bases and J by 8 bases, with 12 bases of the junction left unmatched. CDR3 sequence reads: CASSVGDRPEVDGYTF. The CDR3 DNA reads TGTGCCAGCAGCGTAGGGGACAGGCCAGAGGTGGACGGCTACACCTTC.

This chain uses TRBV6-1 with TRBJ1-3; D gene ambiguous. CDR3 length: 15 residues. CDR1 is MNHNS and CDR2 is SASEGT in the germline V gene. Trimming removed 1 base at V and 0 bases at J, with 7 bases between. The CDR3, as DNA: TGTGCCAGCAGTGAAGGAGGATCCTCTGGAAACACCATATATTTT. This translates into CASSEGGSSGNTIYF.